This T cell receptor (beta chain) was sequenced during a study of CD8 T cells in ankylosing spondylitis. Germline V gene sequence: CDR1 SEHNR, CDR2 FQNEAQ (reference sequence). This CDR3 comprises 14 residues. The V end was cut by 5 bases, the J end by 7 bases, with 17 bases between. TCRdb reanalysed the 5' RACE reads using MiXCR and keeps one entry per CDR3 protein. The sample consists of about 130,000 distinct CDR3 sequences, 7% to 8% of them appearing once. This clonotype was counted ten times or more. Sequenced material: blood, either unsorted or a sorted T cell fraction (not recorded which). This clonotype was obtained from a female donor with ankylosing spondylitis or in good health (not recorded which). The gene calls are TRBV7-9 and TRBJ1-1; the D is unclear. Here the CDR3 DNA reads TGTGCCAGCAGCCTCTCTCGAGTGCCGGGTGAAGCTTTCTTT. Protein: CASSLSRVPGEAFF. The full variable domain, completed using reference TRBV7-9 and TRBJ1-1, is DTGVSQNPRHKITKRGQNVTFRCDPISEHNRLYWYRQTLGQGPEFLTYFQNEAQLEKSRLLSDRFSAERPKGSFSTLEIQRTEQGDSAMYLCASSLSRVPGEAFFGQGTRLTVV.